This is a list of T cell receptor beta chains from one sample in a study of post-analysis software for immune sequencing data. One entry per CDR3 protein, called by TCRdb with MiXCR from the PCR reads. The sample has approximately 690,000 distinct CDR3 sequences; 59% are singletons. The specimen sequenced was blood. Receptors were obtained from a girl aged 2 to 10 with multiple sclerosis. Each CDR3 is given with its conserved first and last residue. Fields, in order: D gene, clone size, J gene, V gene, CDR3 DNA, CDR3 protein. D genes are given only for firm matches. Size tells how often a clone was seen (once, few, many) or the class of an expanded clone, and some rows leave it out.

-	-	TRBJ2-5	TRBV28	TGTGCCAGCAGTTCGGTAGCGGAGGGAGAGCAGTACTTC	CASSSVAEGEQYF
TRBD1	-	TRBJ2-3	TRBV7-9	TGTGCCAGCAGCTTCCCGGGACAGGGATCAGATACGCAGTATTTT	CASSFPGQGSDTQYF
-	few	TRBJ2-1	TRBV12-3/TRBV12-4	TGTGCCAGCAGTTTAACCGGGGGCCTCCCTAATGAGCAGTTCTTC	CASSLTGGLPNEQFF
TRBD1	once	TRBJ1-2	TRBV27	TGTGCCAGCAGTTCGATTACCGGGACAGGGATTAATGGCTACACCTTC	CASSSITGTGINGYTF
-	-	TRBJ1-2	TRBV12-3/TRBV12-4	TGTGCCAGCAGTTCACAGGGTTATGCCTATGGCTACACCTTC	CASSSQGYAYGYTF
TRBD2	-	TRBJ2-7	TRBV4-2	TGTGCCAGCAGCCATTATCGCCCCGGGACTAGCGGGAGTGAGGCCTCCTACGAGCAGTACTTC	CASSHYRPGTSGSEASYEQYF
-	-	TRBJ2-1	TRBV2	TGTGCCAGCAGTGAAGCCGTACAGCCCAATGAGCAGTTCTTC	CASSEAVQPNEQFF
TRBD1	few	TRBJ2-3	TRBV29-1	TGCAGCGTTTGGACAGGGGGGACAGATACGCAGTATTTT	CSVWTGGTDTQYF
-	-	TRBJ2-3	TRBV29-1	TGCAGCGTTGGAGGGGCTCGCACAGATACGCAGTATTTT	CSVGGARTDTQYF
TRBD2	few	TRBJ2-3	TRBV20-1	TGCAGTGCTAGAGAATGGACTAGCGGCACAGATACGCAGTATTTT	CSAREWTSGTDTQYF
-	-	TRBJ2-7	TRBV30	TGTGCCTGGAGTGATCCCCAGCACGAGCAGTACTTC	CAWSDPQHEQYF
-	many	TRBJ2-2	TRBV7-3	TGTGCCAGCAGCTTAAACACCGGGGAGCTGTTTTTT	CASSLNTGELFF
-	-	TRBJ1-6	TRBV7-2	TGTGCCAGCAGCTCCCAGGCCCTAAATTCACCCCTCCACTTT	CASSSQALNSPLHF
TRBD2	-	TRBJ2-7	TRBV5-1	TGCGCCAGCAGCTTGGTACCGCGGGAGGGCTACGAGCAGTACTTC	CASSLVPREGYEQYF
TRBD2	few	TRBJ2-3	TRBV7-9	TGTGCCAGCAGCTTACTTAGCGGGGGCACAGATACGCAGTATTTT	CASSLLSGGTDTQYF
TRBD1	-	TRBJ1-6	TRBV15	TGTGCCACCAGCAGAGATTGGGACAGGGGGGCAAATAATTCACCCCTCCACTTT	CATSRDWDRGANNSPLHF
TRBD2	few	TRBJ2-5	TRBV20-1	TGCAGTGCTAGTGGGCTAGCGGGGGGGCGAGAGACCCAGTACTTC	CSASGLAGGRETQYF
TRBD2	-	TRBJ2-7	TRBV27	TGTGCCAGCAGCGCTTCACTAGCGGACCTTCTATACGAGCAGTACTTC	CASSASLADLLYEQYF
-	-	TRBJ1-2	TRBV18	TGTGCCAGCTCACCACCGCAAGGGGCGCCTGGTAGTGGCTACACCTTC	CASSPPQGAPGSGYTF
-	-	TRBJ2-1	TRBV6-5	TGTGCCAGCAGTTCCTGGGGGCTAGCAGAATCCTACAATGAGCAGTTCTTC	CASSSWGLAESYNEQFF
-	-	TRBJ2-3	TRBV28	TGTGCCAGCAGCCCGGACCCCCGGCCAGATACGCAGTATTTT	CASSPDPRPDTQYF
-	few	TRBJ2-4	TRBV12-3/TRBV12-4	TGTGCCAGCAGTTCCCTAGCTGGGGCCAAAAACATTCAGTACTTC	CASSSLAGAKNIQYF
-	few	TRBJ2-3	TRBV11-2	TGTGCCAGCAGCTCCACAGGCTCGGTCACAGATACGCAGTATTTT	CASSSTGSVTDTQYF
TRBD2	-	TRBJ2-7	TRBV29-1	TGCAGCGTTAGTCCTAGCGGGATAAACGAGCAGTACTTC	CSVSPSGINEQYF
-	-	TRBJ2-1	TRBV2	TGTGCCAGCACCGAGGACACTAGTGGTCACAATGAGCAGTTCTTC	CASTEDTSGHNEQFF
-	-	TRBJ2-6	TRBV10-3	TGTGCCATCAGTGCGGTTTCAGGGGCGGCAGGGGCCAACGTCCTGACTTTC	CAISAVSGAAGANVLTF
TRBD1	once	TRBJ1-5	TRBV29-1	TGCAGCGTTGGGACAGGGGGTAAGAATCAGCCCCAGCATTTT	CSVGTGGKNQPQHF
TRBD2	few	TRBJ2-1	TRBV20-1	TGCAGTGCTAGAGTGGGGGGGGACCAACACAATGAGCAGTTCTTC	CSARVGGDQHNEQFF
-	-	TRBJ1-1	TRBV6-6	TGTGCCAGCAGTTACTCGGGGCGGGGAACTGAAGCTTTCTTT	CASSYSGRGTEAFF
-	-	TRBJ2-5	TRBV29-1	TGCAGCGGTCGGACGGACGGAGAGACCCAGTACTTC	CSGRTDGETQYF
-	-	TRBJ1-1	TRBV27	TGTACCAGCAGTTTAGGGCGGAACACTGAAGCTTTCTTT	CTSSLGRNTEAFF
TRBD1	-	TRBJ1-2	TRBV6-1	TGTGCCAGCACTAAGACAGGGGCGATCAACTATGGCTACACCTTC	CASTKTGAINYGYTF
TRBD2	-	TRBJ2-3	TRBV9	TGTGCCAGCAGCGAGAGACTAGCGGGAGCCCCAGATACGCAGTATTTT	CASSERLAGAPDTQYF
TRBD1	-	TRBJ2-1	TRBV11-2	TGTGCCAGCAGCTTTAAGCTGGGACAGCCTTACAATGAGCAGTTCTTC	CASSFKLGQPYNEQFF
TRBD1	-	TRBJ1-2	TRBV9	TGTGCCAGCAGCGTAGATGGCAGGGGGCTGATACGTGGCTACACCTTC	CASSVDGRGLIRGYTF
TRBD2	-	TRBJ2-7	TRBV12-3/TRBV12-4	TGTGCCAGCACTTTAGGACTAGCGGGAGTCGGATACGAGCAGTACTTC	CASTLGLAGVGYEQYF
-	-	TRBJ2-2	TRBV12-3/TRBV12-4	TGTGCCAGCAGTTTTCAAGTCAGTGCGAACACCGGGGAGCTGTTTTTT	CASSFQVSANTGELFF
TRBD1	few	TRBJ2-5	TRBV10-3	TGTGCCATCAGTGATCTAACAGGGGGACAAGAGACCCAGTACTTC	CAISDLTGGQETQYF
-	-	TRBJ2-3	TRBV13	TGTGCCAGCAGCTCAAGACGTCGCGGGCCTAGCACAGATACGCAGTATTTT	CASSSRRRGPSTDTQYF